This paragraph covers one T cell receptor beta chain sequence. The antigen is unknown. Only CD45RO-negative cells positively selected for CCR7 counted as naive CD8 cells, so terminally differentiated effector memory CD45RA+ cells were excluded. The entry originates in a study of shared clonotypes between healthy human individuals. Study-level points and caveats: In general, naive subsets displayed greater estimated richness than memory subsets did. The naive CD4 repertoires of four donors were compared, and 5% to 6.5% of clonotypes were shared.

This CDR3 is built from 15 residues. Germline CDR1 and CDR2: LNHNV and YYDKDF (reference sequence). V was clipped by 1 base and J by 8 bases, with 15 bases between them. The table came from immunoSEQ multiplex PCR; TCRdb's copy has only in-frame clones and leaves some out. The sample records fewer than 700,000 clones, approximately 96% being singletons. The clonotype was recovered from a young woman in good health. Sequencing used naive CD8+ T cells sorted from blood. This chain connects TRBV15 to TRBJ2-1; D call uncertain. The CDR3 loop reads CATSRVKRLRDEQFF. The CDR3 region has the DNA TGTGCCACCAGCAGAGTAAAGCGACTTAGGGATGAGCAGTTCTTC.